The next 25 T cell receptor beta chains were all read from a single sample in a study of response to subunit inactivated influenza vaccine. Each CDR3 protein gets one entry after TCRdb re-called the RT-PCR reads with MiXCR. The repertoire holds 250,000 to 350,000 distinct CDR3 sequences, with 20% to 25% as singletons. This material consisted of PBMCs from blood, taken about 20 months after vaccination. The receptor set was obtained from a man aged 50 to 69 who received an inactivated influenza vaccine.

This clonotype was seen a few times. J is TRBJ2-2 and V is TRBV6-2 or TRBV6-3; no reliable D call. Germline V gene sequence: CDR1 MNHEY, CDR2 SVGEGT. The CDR3 totals 15 residues. V gave up 6 bases and J gave up 0 bases, with 11 bases separating them. In DNA form, the CDR3 reads TGTGCCAGCAGACCCGGACGGCCGAACACCGGGGAGCTGTTTTTT. As protein: CASRPGRPNTGELFF.

The sample holds a few counts of this clonotype. The rearrangement uses TRBV3-1 and TRBJ2-3; D unclear. The ends were cut back, 0 bases at V and 2 bases at J, with 9 bases in the middle. Germline V gene data show CDR1 as LGHDT and CDR2 as YNNKEL (reference sequence). There are 15 residues in the CDR3. In DNA form, the CDR3 reads TGTGCCAGCAGCCAAGATCCCGGCTACACAGATACGCAGTATTTT. It encodes CASSQDPGYTDTQYF.

The J gene is TRBJ1-1, the V gene TRBV3-1; TRBD1 is a possible D gene (6 bases). Germline V gene lookup returns CDR1 LGHDT and CDR2 YNNKEL (reference sequence). The CDR3 has 20 amino acids. V shed 4 bases and J shed 3 bases, with 30 bases lying between them. CDR3 DNA: TGTGCCAGCAGCCTGGGACAAGGCATAGAAGGACGAGAAGAGGACACTGAAGCTTTCTTT. Its translation is CASSLGQGIEGREEDTEAFF.

This clonotype came up many times. The chain links TRBV12-3 or TRBV12-4 to TRBJ1-1; D is uncertain. V was trimmed by 6 bases and J by 5 bases, leaving 10 bases between them. CDR3 length: 12 residues. CDR3 coding DNA: TGTGCCAGCAGACCGATGGGGACTGAAGCTTTCTTT. Its translation is CASRPMGTEAFF.

This clonotype was counted a few times. V is TRBV28 and J is TRBJ2-5, with no clear D. Germline V gives CDR1 MDHEN, CDR2 SYDVKM. V was trimmed by 2 bases and J by 5 bases, leaving 3 bases between them. CDR3 length: 11 amino acids. As DNA, the CDR3 is TGTGCCAGCAGTTTAAGCGAGACCCAGTACTTC. Its translation is CASSLSETQYF.

This chain links TRBV4-3 with TRBJ1-6, with 8 bases matching TRBD1. The CDR3 is made up of 16 amino acids. Germline V CDR1 and CDR2: LGHNA, YSLEER. With V trimmed by 4 bases and J by 10 bases, 12 bases remained unmatched. This CDR3 reads CASSLQRAQGGSPLHF. The DNA of the CDR3 is TGCGCCAGCAGCCTTCAAAGGGCACAGGGGGGCTCACCCCTCCACTTT.

V is TRBV5-1 and J is TRBJ2-7, with TRBD1 matching over 10 bases. The junction had 5 bases not matched to a gene; V was cut back by 4 bases and J by 4 bases. Germline CDR1 and CDR2: SGHRS and YFSETQ. The CDR3 has 14 amino acids. CDR3 protein: CASSPSGQGYEQYF. CDR3 in DNA: TGCGCCAGCAGCCCTTCGGGACAGGGGTACGAGCAGTACTTC.

The chain links TRBV12-3 or TRBV12-4 to TRBJ2-1; 12 positions agree with TRBD2. J gave up 6 bases and V 3 bases, and 3 bases lay outside the gene matches. The CDR3 is 15 residues long. CDR3 bases: TGTGCCAGCAGTTTGACTAGCGGGAGAGTCAATGAGCAGTTCTTC. Translated, it gives CASSLTSGRVNEQFF.

J is TRBJ2-7 and V is TRBV7-2, with 11 bases matching TRBD2. There are 15 residues in the CDR3. V shed 5 bases and J 6 bases; nucleotides not matched to a gene: 9. Looked up from germline, CDR1 is SGHTA and CDR2 is FQGNSA. The CDR3 spells CASSATSGGPIEQYF. As DNA, the CDR3 is TGTGCCAGCAGCGCAACTAGCGGGGGACCGATCGAGCAGTACTTC.

The rearrangement uses TRBV20-1 and TRBJ1-4; D is possibly TRBD1 (5 bases). Trimming took 2 bases from V and 7 from J, leaving 11 bases between them. Germline V gene sequence: CDR1 DFQATT, CDR2 SNEGSKA (reference sequence). This CDR3 region has 13 residues. The CDR3 bases are TGCAGTGCTAGATCTGGGGACGCTGAAAAACTGTTTTTT. This translates into CSARSGDAEKLFF.

This clonotype was recorded at least ten times. The rearrangement uses TRBV4-1 and TRBJ1-5; possibly TRBD1 for D (5 bases). Per the germline V gene, CDR1 is MGHRA and CDR2 is YSYEKL. Trimming removed 1 base from V and 0 bases from J, with 25 bases in between. The CDR3 totals 21 residues. Here the CDR3 DNA reads TGCGCCAGCAGCCAAGCCAAAGCCAGGGACCTAGACAATTATAGCAATCAGCCCCAGCATTTT. The encoded protein is CASSQAKARDLDNYSNQPQHF.

This clonotype was seen a handful of times. The chain links TRBV4-3 to TRBJ1-6, with no clear D. Germline CDR1 and CDR2: LGHNA and YSLEER. Trimming pared 4 bases from V and 5 bases from J, leaving 15 bases between. CDR3 length: 16 residues. CDR3 bases: TGCGCCAGCAGCCCCTCCTCGACACCCCATAATTCACCCCTCCACTTT. Its translation: CASSPSSTPHNSPLHF.

V and J are TRBV12-3 or TRBV12-4 and TRBJ1-2; D unresolved. Trimming stripped 4 bases from V and 6 bases from J, with 12 bases between. This CDR3 is 13 amino acids long. As DNA, the CDR3 is TGTGCCAGCAGTTCCGGGTCCGGAAATGGCTACACCTTC. As protein: CASSSGSGNGYTF.

The gene calls are TRBV18 and TRBJ2-2; no reliable D call. V lost 5 bases and J 3 bases, leaving 4 bases between the germline ends. CDR1 and CDR2 (germline): KGHSH, LQKENI. This CDR3 region has 12 residues. DNA for the CDR3: TGTGCCAGCTCAACTTACACCGGGGAGCTGTTTTTT. Translated, it gives CASSTYTGELFF.

This clonotype came up many times. CDR3 amino acids: CASSQDRGLNYGYTF. Written as DNA, the CDR3 is TGCGCCAGCAGCCAAGACAGGGGGCTTAACTATGGCTACACCTTC. This chain joins TRBV4-3 and TRBJ1-2; 8 positions agree with TRBD1. Germline values: CDR1 LGHNA, CDR2 YSLEER. CDR3 size: 15 residues. Trimming at V came to 0 bases and at J to 1 base, leaving 1 base not matched to a gene.

In its sample, this clonotype was seen a few times. The chain couples TRBV7-8 to TRBJ2-3, with 9 bases fitting TRBD1. V dropped 3 bases and J dropped 4; count of bases not matched to a gene: 8. Germline-derived CDR1 and CDR2 are SGHVS and FQNEAQ. The CDR3 spans 16 residues. The CDR3 nucleotides are TGTGCCAGCAGCTTCAAAGCTGGGACAGGGCCAGATACGCAGTATTTT. Translated: CASSFKAGTGPDTQYF.

This clonotype was detected many times. The genes are TRBV5-1 and TRBJ2-7; D gene uncertain. Between the trimmed V and J ends, which lost 0 bases and 2 bases, there was a span of 6 bases. The CDR3 sequence is 13 residues long. Germline V gene lookup returns CDR1 SGHRS and CDR2 YFSETQ. DNA of the CDR3: TGCGCCAGCAGCTTGGGATATGCCTACGAGCAGTACTTC. Translation: CASSLGYAYEQYF.

The sample holds a few counts of this clonotype. The chain is built from TRBV11-1 and TRBJ1-1; 7 bases are a match to TRBD1. CDR1 and CDR2 from the germline V gene are SGHAT and FQDESV (reference sequence). The CDR3 totals 18 residues. The V gene end was trimmed by 2 bases and the J gene end by 4 bases; junction bases not matched to a gene: 16. The CDR3 reads CASSLKRGRGLESTEAFF. The CDR3, as DNA: TGTGCCAGCAGCTTAAAAAGGGGGCGAGGTCTCGAAAGCACTGAAGCTTTCTTT.

This chain uses TRBV20-1 with TRBJ1-2; a possible D gene is TRBD1 (5 bases). Germline CDR1 reads DFQATT; CDR2 reads SNEGSKA (reference sequence). This CDR3 comprises 14 residues. Trimming removed 1 base at V and 3 bases at J, with 12 bases between. Here the CDR3 DNA reads TGCAGTGCTAGAGGTCCGGGGACTTACTATGGCTACACCTTC. Encoded protein: CSARGPGTYYGYTF.

This clonotype came up a few times. The V gene is TRBV20-1, the J gene TRBJ2-7; no clear D. The CDR3 consists of 11 residues. The germline V gene has CDR1 DFQATT and CDR2 SNEGSKA (reference sequence). Trimming took off 2 bases at V and 8 bases at J, with 10 bases between the two ends. CDR3 in DNA: TGCAGTGCTAGACGTGAAGGACAGCAGTACTTC. Protein product: CSARREGQQYF.

J is TRBJ2-5 and V is TRBV6-2 or TRBV6-3, with D hard to call. Trimming took off 4 bases at V and 2 bases at J, with 14 bases between the two ends. Germline V gene lookup returns CDR1 MNHEY and CDR2 SVGEGT. The CDR3 is 15 residues long. DNA for the CDR3: TGTGCCAGCAGTTGGTCGGTGGGTGATCAAGAGACCCAGTACTTC. Its protein is CASSWSVGDQETQYF.

This clonotype showed up many times. V and J are TRBV5-4 and TRBJ2-1; perhaps TRBD1 as D (5 bases). Trimming removed 6 bases from V and 0 bases from J, with 28 bases in between. CDR1 SGHNT and CDR2 YYREEE come from the germline V gene (reference sequence). The CDR3 totals 20 residues. This CDR3 reads CASTSETVRAKVYSYNEQFF. The CDR3 DNA is TGTGCCAGCACCTCTGAGACAGTCCGCGCTAAAGTTTACTCCTACAATGAGCAGTTCTTC. Filled out from reference TRBV5-4 and TRBJ2-1, the complete variable domain reads ETGVTQSPTHLIKTRGQQVTLRCSSQSGHNTVSWYQQALGQGPQFIFQYYREEENGRGNFPPRFSGLQFPNYSSELNVNALELDDSALYLCASTSETVRAKVYSYNEQFFGPGTRLTVL.

The sample holds a few counts of this clonotype. The rearrangement uses TRBV4-1 and TRBJ2-7, with D unclear. The CDR3 loop spans 15 amino acids. Trimming cost V 1 base and J 0 bases, with 10 bases left between them. The V gene's germline CDR1 is MGHRA and CDR2 YSYEKL. CDR3 DNA sequence: TGCGCCAGCAGCCAAGGGGTAGCAGGCTCCTACGAGCAGTACTTC. This translates into CASSQGVAGSYEQYF.

V and J are TRBV29-1 and TRBJ2-7; TRBD1 matches 10 bases. Germline CDR1 SQVTM, CDR2 ANQGSEA. With V trimmed by 4 bases and J by 6 bases, 9 bases remained unmatched. This CDR3 comprises 14 residues. CDR3 residues: CSVVFRDRGSEQYF. DNA for the CDR3: TGCAGCGTTGTCTTCCGGGACAGGGGTTCCGAGCAGTACTTC.

The rearrangement links TRBV20-1 to TRBJ2-3; D is perhaps TRBD1 (6 bases). Germline V lookup: CDR1 DFQATT, CDR2 SNEGSKA (reference sequence). The CDR3 is made up of 14 amino acids. Trimming pared 5 bases from V and 5 bases from J, leaving 17 bases between. The CDR3 DNA follows: TGCAGTGCTGCGACAGGCCACAAGCTAGATACGCAGTATTTT. Protein product: CSAATGHKLDTQYF.